Described below is a single T cell receptor (beta chain) sequence and its context. The antigen is unknown. The sample originates from a study of T cell responses to AZD1222 COVID-19 vaccine. Study-level points and caveats: Once two AZD1222 doses were given, Spike-specific TCR breadth and depth went up. Reportedly, nearly half of unique spike TCRs recognized epitopes outside B.1.351/B.1.1.7 mutations. None of the repertoires were sampled until the peak T cell response had passed. The donor group comprised mostly white British people and more females; the analysis possibly underestimated clonal diversity.

Germline V gene lookup returns CDR1 MNHNY and CDR2 SVGAGI (reference sequence). The CDR3 is 12 amino acids. Trimming took off 5 bases at V and 6 bases at J, with 10 bases between the two ends. TCRdb's copy holds only in-frame clones and misses some; the assay was immunoSEQ multiplex PCR. The sample lists under 150,000 clones, roughly nine tenths occurring once. The input for sequencing was peripheral blood, taken on day 0 of AZD1222 vaccination. The rearrangement links TRBV6-6 to TRBJ1-2, with TRBD1 as a possible D gene (5 bases). The receptor was derived from an adult in good health. The CDR3 sequence is CASSPRGDGYTF. CDR3 bases: TGTGCCAGCAGTCCCCGGGGGGATGGCTACACCTTC.